By frequency in the sample, the clone carrying this T cell receptor beta chain is large. Trimming pared 6 bases from V and 2 bases from J, leaving 8 bases between. This CDR3 comprises 13 residues. Germline V CDR1 and CDR2: MGHDK, SYGVNS. The data were taken from a study of T cell repertoires in ileal Crohn's disease. The overall study: At surgery, less than 45% of patients smoked, with median disease duration 7.9 years.

Each sample's TCRB immunosequencing used roughly 500 nanograms of biopsy DNA. Generated by immunoSEQ multiplex PCR, the TCRdb table keeps only in-frame clones and is missing some. The table includes roughly 3,800 clones, approximately 67% detected once. The chain has TRBV25-1 and TRBJ2-1, with a weak D call TRBD2 (5 bases). This TCR came from an adult with Crohn's disease. Sequenced input: ileal tissue. CDR3 amino acids: CASSLAPYNEQFF. The CDR3 nucleotides read TGTGCCAGCAGCCTAGCCCCCTACAATGAGCAGTTCTTC.